The TCR beta chain described here comes from a study of vaccination effects on CD4 cells after COVID-19. About this clone: What it recognizes is unknown.

Trimming cost V 6 bases and J 2 bases, with 10 bases left between them. Germline CDR1 reads KGHSH; CDR2 reads LQKENI. The CDR3 loop spans 13 amino acids. CD4+ T cells specific for antigen were expanded with viral peptide pools by the ViraFEST assay before sequencing. Scientists isolated CD4+ T cells after a roughly ten-day culture period ended. Participants received two doses of either the BNT162b2 or mRNA-1273 vaccine. No vaccinee had earlier SARS-CoV-2 infection, and nucleocapsid antibodies were negative. Assay: immunoSEQ multiplex PCR; the TCRdb copy retains only in-frame clones and omits some. The data contain approximately 61,000 clones, less than 80% of them singletons.

This chain joins TRBV18 and TRBJ1-2, with D unresolved. The sequences come from CD4+ T cells from PBMCs cultured with HCoV-229E spike peptides, collected after COVID-19 vaccination. The receptor comes from a human donor who received a COVID-19 vaccine. CDR3 DNA sequence: TGTGCCAGCTCCGGCGGACCCAACTATGGCTACACCTTC. Protein: CASSGGPNYGYTF.